The 11 T cell receptor beta chains below were found in one sample sequenced in a study of Ad26.COV2.S vaccination and SARS-CoV-2 variants. Treatment specified: 15 to 20 received Ad26.COV2.S at low or high dose, single or two shots; several received placebo; per-sample allocation not given. Specimen acquisition occurred on day 63 following the initial vaccine or placebo injection. Clones were read by immunoSEQ multiplex PCR, and TCRdb kept only the in-frame ones, dropping some. Found here are 440,000 or so clones, about 90% of them singletons; the top ten hold about 4.5%. Specimen: peripheral blood, collected in a trial of Ad26.COV2.S vaccine versus placebo. These receptor sequences come from a person between 18 and 65 years old who received the Ad26.COV2.S COVID-19 vaccine or a placebo.

The rearrangement links TRBV4-1 to TRBJ2-7, with a weak D call TRBD1 (6 bases). V lost 1 base to trimming and J lost 5 bases, with 15 bases between them. Looked up from germline, CDR1 is MGHRA and CDR2 is YSYEKL. This CDR3 is 15 amino acids long. This CDR3 is CASSQGDMGANEQYF. CDR3 bases: TGCGCCAGCAGCCAAGGGGACATGGGGGCCAACGAGCAGTACTTC.

V gene TRBV2 combines with J gene TRBJ2-4; 9 nucleotides align to TRBD1. The V gene end was trimmed by 6 bases and the J gene end by 9 bases; junction bases not matched to a gene: 6. Germline CDR1 SNHLY, CDR2 FYNNEI. This CDR3 contains 13 residues. The CDR3 region has the DNA TGTGCCAGCAGAAACCGACAGGGGGGCATTCAGTACTTC. Amino acids: CASRNRQGGIQYF.

The chain recombines TRBV10-3 with TRBJ2-7; perhaps TRBD1 as D (6 bases). The CDR3 covers 13 residues. In germline, CDR1 is ENHRY, CDR2 SYGVKD. The V gene lost 4 bases and the J gene lost 1 base, with 8 bases spanning the gap. CDR3 sequence: CAISAGQSYEQYF. DNA of the CDR3: TGTGCCATCAGTGCAGGACAGTCCTACGAGCAGTACTTC.

The chain carries TRBV28 and TRBJ1-4; TRBD1 is a possible D gene (5 bases). Trimming left V 10 bases short and J 8 bases short, with 17 bases between. This CDR3 is 13 amino acids long. CDR1 and CDR2 from the germline V gene are MDHEN and SYDVKM. The CDR3 spells CATSGGVREKLFF. Written as DNA, the CDR3 is TGTGCCACCTCTGGGGGAGTTCGAGAAAAACTGTTTTTT.

This clone was seen a handful of times. The rearrangement links TRBV19 to TRBJ1-6; D may be TRBD1 (6 bases). CDR1 is LNHDA and CDR2 is SQIVND in the germline V gene (reference sequence). The V and J ends lost 7 bases and 3 bases respectively, with 10 bases between them. The length of the CDR3 is 14 residues. This CDR3 is CASTGQDYNSPLHF. The DNA of the CDR3 is TGTGCCAGTACGGGACAAGACTATAATTCACCCCTCCACTTT.

This clone has a handful of counts. The identical CDR3 is also encoded by other nucleotide sequences in the sample. The rearrangement links TRBV4-2 to TRBJ2-1; a possible D gene is TRBD2 (5 bases). V was cut by 1 base and J by 8 bases, with 9 bases left in between. The CDR3 extends over 13 amino acids. Germline CDR1 and CDR2: LGHNA and YNFKEQ. The CDR3 DNA follows: TGTGCCAGCAGCCAAGTAGGTAGCGATGAGCAGTTCTTC. Translating it yields CASSQVGSDEQFF.

The CDR3 reads CASSLMGHTNSPLHF. CDR3 bases: TGTGCCAGCAGTTTAATGGGACACACAAATTCACCCCTCCACTTT. V gene TRBV28 combines with J gene TRBJ1-6, with TRBD1 as a possible D gene (6 bases). This CDR3 has 15 amino acids. CDR1 and CDR2 (germline): MDHEN, SYDVKM. V was pared by 2 bases and J by 7 bases, with 12 bases between. The variable domain in full, completed from reference TRBV28 and TRBJ1-6, reads DVKVTQSSRYLVKRTGEKVFLECVQDMDHENMFWYRQDPGLGLRLIYFSYDVKMKEKGDIPEGYSVSREKKERFSLILESASTNQTSMYLCASSLMGHTNSPLHFGNGTRLTVT.

The chain links TRBV6-2 or TRBV6-3 to TRBJ2-7; TRBD1 might be the D (6 bases). This CDR3 spans 14 amino acids. The V gene lost 6 bases and the J gene lost 3 bases, with 15 bases spanning the gap. In germline, CDR1 is MNHEY, CDR2 SVGEGT. The CDR3 here is CASSPTRDNYEQYF. CDR3 bases: TGTGCCAGCAGCCCGACCCGGGACAACTACGAGCAGTACTTC.

The chain carries TRBV7-9 and TRBJ2-7; D remains ambiguous. V was trimmed by 4 bases and J by 2 bases, leaving 12 bases between them. This CDR3 comprises 14 residues. CDR1 and CDR2 from the germline V gene are SEHNR and FQNEAQ (reference sequence). The CDR3 DNA reads TGTGCCAGCAGCTCTGAAGGCGACACCTACGAGCAGTACTTC. Its protein is CASSSEGDTYEQYF.

Here the CDR3 reads CASSRVGQLSYF. The DNA of the CDR3 is TGTGCCAGCAGCCGGGTGGGACAGTTGTCGTATTTT. The chain recombines TRBV7-9 with TRBJ2-3; 7 bases are shared with TRBD1. The J segment lost 14 bases and the V segment lost 5 bases, leaving 10 bases of the junction unmatched. CDR1 and CDR2 (germline): SEHNR, FQNEAQ (reference sequence). The CDR3 is made up of 12 amino acids.

The gene calls are TRBV9 and TRBJ1-3; TRBD1 matches 7 bases. The CDR3 is 14 amino acids. The V segment lost 4 bases and the J segment 7 bases; nucleotides outside the gene matches: 8. Germline V gene data show CDR1 as SGDLS and CDR2 as YYNGEE. The CDR3, as DNA: TGTGCCAGCAGCCCCTGGGACAGTACGAACACCATATATTTT. Amino acids: CASSPWDSTNTIYF.